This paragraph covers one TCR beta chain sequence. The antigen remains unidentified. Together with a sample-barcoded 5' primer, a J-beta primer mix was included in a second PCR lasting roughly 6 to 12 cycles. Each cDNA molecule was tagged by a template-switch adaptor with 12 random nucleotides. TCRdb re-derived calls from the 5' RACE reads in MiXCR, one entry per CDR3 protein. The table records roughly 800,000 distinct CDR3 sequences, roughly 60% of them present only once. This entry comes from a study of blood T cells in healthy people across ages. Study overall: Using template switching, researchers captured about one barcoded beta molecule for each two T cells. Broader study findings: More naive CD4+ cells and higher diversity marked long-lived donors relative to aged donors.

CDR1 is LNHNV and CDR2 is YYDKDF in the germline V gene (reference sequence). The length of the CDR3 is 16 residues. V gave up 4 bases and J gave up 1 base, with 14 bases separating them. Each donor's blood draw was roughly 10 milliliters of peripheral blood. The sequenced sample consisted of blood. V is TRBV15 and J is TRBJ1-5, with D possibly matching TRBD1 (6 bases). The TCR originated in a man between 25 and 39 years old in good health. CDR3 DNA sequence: TGTGCCACCAGCAAAGTTACAGGGATGAGCAATCAGCCCCAGCATTTT. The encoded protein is CATSKVTGMSNQPQHF.